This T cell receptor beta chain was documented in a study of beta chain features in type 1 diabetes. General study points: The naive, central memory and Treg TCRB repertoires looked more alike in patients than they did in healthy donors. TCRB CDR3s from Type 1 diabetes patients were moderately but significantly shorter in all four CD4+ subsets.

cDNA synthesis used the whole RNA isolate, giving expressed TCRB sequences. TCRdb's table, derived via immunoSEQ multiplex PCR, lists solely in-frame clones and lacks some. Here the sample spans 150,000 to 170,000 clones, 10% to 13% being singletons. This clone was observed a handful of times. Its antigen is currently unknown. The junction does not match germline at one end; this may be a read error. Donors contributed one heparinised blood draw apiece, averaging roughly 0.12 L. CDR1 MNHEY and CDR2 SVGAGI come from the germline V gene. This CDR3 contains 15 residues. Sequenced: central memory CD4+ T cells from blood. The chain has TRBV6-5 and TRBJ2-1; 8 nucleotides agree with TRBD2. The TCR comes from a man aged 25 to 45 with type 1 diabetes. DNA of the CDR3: TGTGCCATCAGTCCCAGCGGGAGTCAAGGGGTTAGGCAGTTCTTC. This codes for CAISPSGSQGVRQFF.